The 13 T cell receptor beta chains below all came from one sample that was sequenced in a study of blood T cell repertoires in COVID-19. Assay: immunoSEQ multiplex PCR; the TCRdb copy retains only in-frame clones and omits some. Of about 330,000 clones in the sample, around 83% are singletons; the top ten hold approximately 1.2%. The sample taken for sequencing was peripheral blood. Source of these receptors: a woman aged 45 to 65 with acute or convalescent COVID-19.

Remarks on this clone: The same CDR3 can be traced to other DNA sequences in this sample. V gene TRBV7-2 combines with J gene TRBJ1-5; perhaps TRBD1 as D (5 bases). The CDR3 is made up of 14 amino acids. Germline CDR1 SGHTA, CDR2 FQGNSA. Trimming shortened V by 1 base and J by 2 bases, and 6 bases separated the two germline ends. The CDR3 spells CASSLEGGNQPQHF. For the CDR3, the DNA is TGTGCCAGCAGCTTAGAAGGGGGCAATCAGCCCCAGCATTTT.

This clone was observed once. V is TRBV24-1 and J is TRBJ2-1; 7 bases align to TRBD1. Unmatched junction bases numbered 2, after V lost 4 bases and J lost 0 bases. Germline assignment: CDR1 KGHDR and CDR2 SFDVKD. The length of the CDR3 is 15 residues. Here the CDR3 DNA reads TGTGCCACCAGTGAACAGGGGAGCTCCTACAATGAGCAGTTCTTC. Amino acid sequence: CATSEQGSSYNEQFF.

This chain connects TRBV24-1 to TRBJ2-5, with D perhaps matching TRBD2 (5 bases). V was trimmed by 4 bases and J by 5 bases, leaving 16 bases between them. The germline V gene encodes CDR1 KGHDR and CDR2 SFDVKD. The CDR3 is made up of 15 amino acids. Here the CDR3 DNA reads TGTGCCACCAGTGACTCAGGAGGCAGGTGGGAGACCCAGTACTTC. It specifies CATSDSGGRWETQYF.

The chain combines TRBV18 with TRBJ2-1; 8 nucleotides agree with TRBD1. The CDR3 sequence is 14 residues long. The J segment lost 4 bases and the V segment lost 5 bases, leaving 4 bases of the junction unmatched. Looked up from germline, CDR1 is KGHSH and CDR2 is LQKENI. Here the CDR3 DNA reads TGTGCCAGCTCAGGGGACAGGATTTACAATGAGCAGTTCTTC. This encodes CASSGDRIYNEQFF.

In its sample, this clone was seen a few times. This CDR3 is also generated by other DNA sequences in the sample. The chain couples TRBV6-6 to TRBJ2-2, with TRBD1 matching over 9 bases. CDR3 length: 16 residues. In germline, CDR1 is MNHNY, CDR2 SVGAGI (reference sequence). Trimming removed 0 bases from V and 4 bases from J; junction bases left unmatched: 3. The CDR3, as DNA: TGTGCCAGCAGTTACTCGGGACAGGGAGGCACCGGGGAGCTGTTTTTT. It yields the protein CASSYSGQGGTGELFF.

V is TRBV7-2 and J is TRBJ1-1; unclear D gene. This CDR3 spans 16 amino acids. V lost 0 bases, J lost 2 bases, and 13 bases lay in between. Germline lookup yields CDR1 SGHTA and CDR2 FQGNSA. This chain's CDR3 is CASSLASLASNTEAFF. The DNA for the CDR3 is TGTGCCAGCAGCTTAGCGTCCTTAGCCTCTAACACTGAAGCTTTCTTT.

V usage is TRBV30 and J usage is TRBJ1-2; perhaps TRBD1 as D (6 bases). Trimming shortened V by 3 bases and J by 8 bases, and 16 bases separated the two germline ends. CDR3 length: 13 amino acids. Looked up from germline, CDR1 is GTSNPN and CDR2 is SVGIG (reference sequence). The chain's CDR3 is CAWSKQGHDGYTF. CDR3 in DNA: TGTGCCTGGAGCAAGCAGGGGCATGACGGCTACACCTTC. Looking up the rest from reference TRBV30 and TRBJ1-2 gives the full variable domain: SQTIHQWPATLVQPVGSPLSLECTVEGTSNPNLYWYRQAAGRGLQLLFYSVGIGQISSEVPQNLSASRPQDRQFILSSKKLLLSDSGFYLCAWSKQGHDGYTFGSGTRLTVV.

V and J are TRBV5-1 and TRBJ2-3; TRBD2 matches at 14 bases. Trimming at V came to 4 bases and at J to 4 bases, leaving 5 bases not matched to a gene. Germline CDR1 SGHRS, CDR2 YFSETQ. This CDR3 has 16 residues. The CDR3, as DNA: TGCGCCAGCAGCACCGGGACTAGCGGGGGAGCAGATACGCAGTATTTT. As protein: CASSTGTSGGADTQYF.

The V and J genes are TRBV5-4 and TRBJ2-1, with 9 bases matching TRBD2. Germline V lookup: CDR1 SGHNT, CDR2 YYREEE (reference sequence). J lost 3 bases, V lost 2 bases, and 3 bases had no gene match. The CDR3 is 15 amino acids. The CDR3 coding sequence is TGTGCCAGCAGCTTAGCGGGAGGCCGCTACAATGAGCAGTTCTTC. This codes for CASSLAGGRYNEQFF.

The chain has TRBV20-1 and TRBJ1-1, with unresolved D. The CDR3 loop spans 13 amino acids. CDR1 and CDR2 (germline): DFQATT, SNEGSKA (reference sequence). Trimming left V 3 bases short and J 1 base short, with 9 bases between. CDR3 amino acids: CSASGSGNTEAFF. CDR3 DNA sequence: TGCAGTGCTAGTGGCTCAGGGAACACTGAAGCTTTCTTT.

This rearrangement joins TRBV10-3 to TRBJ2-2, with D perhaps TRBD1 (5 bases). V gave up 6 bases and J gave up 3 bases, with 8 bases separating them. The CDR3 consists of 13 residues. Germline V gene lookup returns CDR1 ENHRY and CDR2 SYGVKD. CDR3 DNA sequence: TGTGCCATCAGCTTCAGGGACACCGGGGAGCTGTTTTTT. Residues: CAISFRDTGELFF.

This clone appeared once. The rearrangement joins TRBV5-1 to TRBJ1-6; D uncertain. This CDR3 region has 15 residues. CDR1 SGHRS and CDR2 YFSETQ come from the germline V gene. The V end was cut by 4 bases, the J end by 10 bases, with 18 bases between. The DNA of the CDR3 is TGCGCCAGCAGCGGAGCGACGGGGTCGGGGTCACCCCTCCACTTT. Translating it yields CASSGATGSGSPLHF.

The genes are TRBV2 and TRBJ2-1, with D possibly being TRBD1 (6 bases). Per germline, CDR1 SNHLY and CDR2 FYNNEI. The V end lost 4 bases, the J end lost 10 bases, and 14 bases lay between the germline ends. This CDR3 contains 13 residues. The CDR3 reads CASSVDSRLEQFF. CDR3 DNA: TGTGCCAGCAGTGTGGACAGCCGGTTAGAGCAGTTCTTC.